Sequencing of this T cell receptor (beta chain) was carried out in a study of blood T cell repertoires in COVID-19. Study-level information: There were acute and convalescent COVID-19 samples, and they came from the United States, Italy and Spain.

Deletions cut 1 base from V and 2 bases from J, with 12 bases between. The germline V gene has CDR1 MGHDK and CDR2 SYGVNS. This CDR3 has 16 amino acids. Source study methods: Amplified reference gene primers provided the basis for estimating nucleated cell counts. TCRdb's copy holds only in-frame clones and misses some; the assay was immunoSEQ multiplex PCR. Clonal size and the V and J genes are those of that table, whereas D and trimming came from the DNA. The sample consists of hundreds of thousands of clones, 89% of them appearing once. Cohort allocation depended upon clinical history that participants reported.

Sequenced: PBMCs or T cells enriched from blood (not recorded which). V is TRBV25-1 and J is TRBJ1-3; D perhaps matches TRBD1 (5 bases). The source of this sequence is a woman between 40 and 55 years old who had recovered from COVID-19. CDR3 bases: TGTGCCAGCAGTGAATGGGCCAGGGATCCTGGAAACACCATATATTTT. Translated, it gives CASSEWARDPGNTIYF.